This T cell receptor (beta chain) was identified during a study of blood T cell dynamics during melanoma immunotherapy. About the research overall: First-line therapy was either pembrolizumab or nivolumab with ipilimumab for metastatic melanoma. Findings of the study overall: The study could not tell melanoma-specific clones from general immune activation.

As regards this clone: Antigen unknown.

The CDR3 has 11 amino acids. Germline CDR1 and CDR2: SGHVS and FNYEAQ. Trimming removed 3 bases at V and 7 bases at J, with 6 bases between. Described time point: week 3, after first cycle of checkpoint inhibitor. Assay: immunoSEQ multiplex PCR; the TCRdb copy retains only in-frame clones and omits some. The profile shows fewer than 12,000 clones, about 89% of them singletons. The material was blood, obtained from a patient treated with checkpoint blockade. The sequence was obtained from a human donor with melanoma. The V and J genes are TRBV7-6 and TRBJ1-1; D is uncertain. Here the CDR3 DNA reads TGTGCCAGCAGCTTGGGGAATGAAGCTTTCTTT. Its translation: CASSLGNEAFF. The full variable domain, in which reference TRBV7-6 and TRBJ1-1 provide the parts outside the CDR3, is GAGVSQSPRYKVTKRGQDVALRCDPISGHVSLYWYRQALGQGPEFLTYFNYEAQQDKSGLPNDRFSAERPEGSISTLTIQRTEQRDSAMYRCASSLGNEAFFGQGTRLTVV.